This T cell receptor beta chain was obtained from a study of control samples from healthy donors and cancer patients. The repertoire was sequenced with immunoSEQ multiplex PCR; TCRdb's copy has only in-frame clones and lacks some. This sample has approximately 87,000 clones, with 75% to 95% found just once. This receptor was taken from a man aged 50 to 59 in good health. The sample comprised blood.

CDR3 loop: CASSGALGRTNTEAFF. DNA for the CDR3: TGTGCCAGCAGTGGCGCCCTGGGGCGGACGAACACTGAAGCTTTCTTT. V is TRBV2 and J is TRBJ1-1, with a tentative D call TRBD1 (5 bases). Looked up from germline, CDR1 is SNHLY and CDR2 is FYNNEI. With 4 bases removed from V and 1 base from J, the gap between germline ends came to 16 bases. The CDR3 loop spans 16 amino acids.